This is a list of T cell receptor beta chains from one sample in a study of identical twins. TCRdb re-derived calls from the 5' RACE reads in MiXCR, one entry per CDR3 protein. The sample contains 1.5 million to 2 million distinct CDR3 sequences, 25% to 35% of which appear only once. Sequencing input: cord blood. These receptors were obtained from a newborn girl in good health. Both conserved end residues are part of each CDR3. D genes are given only for firm matches. Some rows have no size entry. The others give once, few or many, or a class for an expanded clone.

d_gene: TRBD2; v_gene: TRBV6-5; j_gene: TRBJ2-1; len: 16; abundance: few; CDR3nt: TGTGCCAGCAGTTACTCGTGGCTAGCGGGAGGGGTTGAGCAGTTCTTC; CDR3aa: CASSYSWLAGGVEQFF
d_gene: NA; v_gene: TRBV20-1; j_gene: TRBJ1-2; len: 13; abundance: few; CDR3nt: TGCAGTGCTAGGGACAGTTGGGGCTATGGCTACACCTTC; CDR3aa: CSARDSWGYGYTF
d_gene: TRBD2; v_gene: TRBV9; j_gene: TRBJ2-1; len: 15; abundance: NA; CDR3nt: TGTGCCAGCAGCGGGACTAGCGAGAGTATCAATGAGCAGTTCTTC; CDR3aa: CASSGTSESINEQFF
d_gene: NA; v_gene: TRBV27; j_gene: TRBJ1-4; len: 15; abundance: NA; CDR3nt: TGTGCCAGCAGTTTATCAGGGGGGGCGAATGAAAAACTGTTTTTT; CDR3aa: CASSLSGGANEKLFF
d_gene: NA; v_gene: TRBV7-2; j_gene: TRBJ2-1; len: 16; abundance: NA; CDR3nt: TGTGCCAGCAGCTTAGTCCCGCAGGCAGCCCCCAATGAGCAGTTCTTC; CDR3aa: CASSLVPQAAPNEQFF
d_gene: TRBD2; v_gene: TRBV5-5; j_gene: TRBJ2-3; len: 16; abundance: NA; CDR3nt: TGTGCCAGCAGCTTGGATTGGGGGAGGGCCACAGATACGCAGTATTTT; CDR3aa: CASSLDWGRATDTQYF
d_gene: NA; v_gene: TRBV7-2; j_gene: TRBJ2-3; len: 18; abundance: NA; CDR3nt: TGTGCCAGCAGCTTAGGCTGGGGTTCACGTTCTTGGGCAGATACGCAGTATTTT; CDR3aa: CASSLGWGSRSWADTQYF
d_gene: TRBD2; v_gene: TRBV4-1; j_gene: TRBJ2-5; len: 15; abundance: NA; CDR3nt: TGCGCCAGCAAAATCGGCGGGGGTTCCTACAATGAGCAGTACTTC; CDR3aa: CASKIGGGSYNEQYF
d_gene: NA; v_gene: TRBV9; j_gene: TRBJ1-1; len: 15; abundance: NA; CDR3nt: TGTGCCAGCAGCCCCTCGGGGGGCCTCTCCAGTGAAGCTTTCTTT; CDR3aa: CASSPSGGLSSEAFF
d_gene: TRBD2; v_gene: TRBV20-1; j_gene: TRBJ2-3; len: 14; abundance: few; CDR3nt: TGCAGTGCTATAGCGGGAGTTAGCACAGATACGCAGTATTTT; CDR3aa: CSAIAGVSTDTQYF
d_gene: TRBD1; v_gene: TRBV5-1; j_gene: TRBJ1-4; len: 16; abundance: NA; CDR3nt: TGCGCCAGCAAACAGGGACAGGGGGTCACTAATGAAAAACTGTTTTTT; CDR3aa: CASKQGQGVTNEKLFF
d_gene: TRBD2; v_gene: TRBV9; j_gene: TRBJ2-1; len: 15; abundance: NA; CDR3nt: TGTGTCAGCAGCGACTATAGCGGGATGGTGGGTGAGCAGTTCTTC; CDR3aa: CVSSDYSGMVGEQFF
d_gene: TRBD1; v_gene: TRBV6-5; j_gene: TRBJ1-5; len: 18; abundance: NA; CDR3nt: TGTGCCAGCAGTACTCGGGACAGGGAAGGGGAGAGCAATCAGCCCCAGCATTTT; CDR3aa: CASSTRDREGESNQPQHF
d_gene: NA; v_gene: TRBV5-1; j_gene: TRBJ1-2; len: 15; abundance: few; CDR3nt: TGCGCCAGCAGCTCGCAGACAGGTTCTAACTATGGCTACACCTTC; CDR3aa: CASSSQTGSNYGYTF
d_gene: NA; v_gene: TRBV20-1; j_gene: TRBJ1-5; len: 15; abundance: NA; CDR3nt: TGCAGTGCTAGAGATGCGGGTAGGAGCGGTCAGCCCCAGCATTTT; CDR3aa: CSARDAGRSGQPQHF
d_gene: TRBD1; v_gene: TRBV5-1; j_gene: TRBJ2-5; len: 15; abundance: NA; CDR3nt: TGCGCCAGCAGCCCGGGGACAGGGGGCATGGAGACCCAGTACTTC; CDR3aa: CASSPGTGGMETQYF
d_gene: TRBD2; v_gene: TRBV7-2; j_gene: TRBJ2-3; len: 18; abundance: few; CDR3nt: TGTGCCAGCAGCTCCCCGGGACTAGCGGTGACTAGCACAGATACGCAGTATTTT; CDR3aa: CASSSPGLAVTSTDTQYF
d_gene: NA; v_gene: TRBV7-6; j_gene: TRBJ2-3; len: 14; abundance: NA; CDR3nt: TGTGCCAGCAGCCCCGCGGTTAAATACGATACGCAGTATTTT; CDR3aa: CASSPAVKYDTQYF
d_gene: TRBD1; v_gene: TRBV25-1; j_gene: TRBJ2-3; len: 15; abundance: few; CDR3nt: TGTGCCAGCAGTGAATCTGGACAGGGGGCAGATACGCAGTATTTT; CDR3aa: CASSESGQGADTQYF
d_gene: TRBD1; v_gene: TRBV27; j_gene: TRBJ1-1; len: 14; abundance: NA; CDR3nt: TGTGCCAGCAGTTCCGGGACAGGGGTGACTGAAGCTTTCTTT; CDR3aa: CASSSGTGVTEAFF
d_gene: NA; v_gene: TRBV7-9; j_gene: TRBJ2-5; len: 15; abundance: NA; CDR3nt: TGTGCCAGCAGCCAAGATACTAGGTACCAAGAGACCCAGTACTTC; CDR3aa: CASSQDTRYQETQYF
d_gene: TRBD1; v_gene: TRBV20-1; j_gene: TRBJ2-7; len: 13; abundance: NA; CDR3nt: TGCAGTGCGGACACAGGGGGTCTCTACGAGCAGTACTTC; CDR3aa: CSADTGGLYEQYF
d_gene: NA; v_gene: TRBV20-1; j_gene: TRBJ1-2; len: 15; abundance: few; CDR3nt: TGCAGTGCTAGGGGTGGCGGGGCGGGGAGTAGTGGCTACACCTTC; CDR3aa: CSARGGGAGSSGYTF
d_gene: NA; v_gene: TRBV5-1; j_gene: TRBJ1-5; len: 14; abundance: many; CDR3nt: TGCGCCAGCAGCCCTGACAGCGGCAATCAGCCCCAGCATTTT; CDR3aa: CASSPDSGNQPQHF
d_gene: TRBD1; v_gene: TRBV20-1; j_gene: TRBJ1-4; len: 15; abundance: NA; CDR3nt: TGCAGTGCTACCCCCCTCGGACAGGAGAATGAAAAACTGTTTTTT; CDR3aa: CSATPLGQENEKLFF
d_gene: NA; v_gene: TRBV6-5; j_gene: TRBJ1-2; len: 16; abundance: few; CDR3nt: TGTGCCAGCAGTTACTCGATTGGGGGCAGGGACTATGGCTACACCTTC; CDR3aa: CASSYSIGGRDYGYTF
d_gene: NA; v_gene: TRBV4-2; j_gene: TRBJ2-6; len: 14; abundance: few; CDR3nt: TGTGCCAGCAGCCAAGGGGAAGGGGCCAACGTCCTGACTTTC; CDR3aa: CASSQGEGANVLTF
d_gene: NA; v_gene: TRBV7-9; j_gene: TRBJ1-6; len: 16; abundance: NA; CDR3nt: TGTGCCAGCAGCTTATACAATAGCCCCAAGAATTCACCCCTCCACTTT; CDR3aa: CASSLYNSPKNSPLHF
d_gene: NA; v_gene: TRBV7-9; j_gene: TRBJ1-6; len: 14; abundance: few; CDR3nt: TGTGCCAGCAGCCGGGGAGGGACTAATTCACCCCTCCACTTT; CDR3aa: CASSRGGTNSPLHF
d_gene: NA; v_gene: TRBV27; j_gene: TRBJ2-1; len: 13; abundance: NA; CDR3nt: TGTGCCAGCAGTCCCTGGTCCTACAATGAGCAGTTCTTC; CDR3aa: CASSPWSYNEQFF
d_gene: NA; v_gene: TRBV27; j_gene: TRBJ1-6; len: 13; abundance: NA; CDR3nt: TGTGCCAGCCCTGCGGGGCTTGGTTCACCCCCCCACTTT; CDR3aa: CASPAGLGSPPHF
d_gene: NA; v_gene: TRBV12-3/TRBV12-4; j_gene: TRBJ2-7; len: 16; abundance: NA; CDR3nt: TGTGCCAGCAGCTCCGGGGGGCTTTTATCCTACAATGAGCAGTACTTC; CDR3aa: CASSSGGLLSYNEQYF
d_gene: NA; v_gene: TRBV5-1; j_gene: TRBJ2-1; len: 14; abundance: few; CDR3nt: TGCGCCAGCGGTGGCCTAGCACCCTACAATGAGCAGTTCTTC; CDR3aa: CASGGLAPYNEQFF
d_gene: NA; v_gene: TRBV20-1; j_gene: TRBJ2-7; len: 12; abundance: many; CDR3nt: TGCAGTGCTAGAACTTTGCGCTACGAGCAGTACTTC; CDR3aa: CSARTLRYEQYF
d_gene: TRBD2; v_gene: TRBV27; j_gene: TRBJ2-7; len: 14; abundance: few; CDR3nt: TGTGCCAGCAGGGGAAGCGGGAAAGGCTACGAGCAGTACTTC; CDR3aa: CASRGSGKGYEQYF
d_gene: TRBD2; v_gene: TRBV4-2; j_gene: TRBJ2-4; len: 15; abundance: many; CDR3nt: TGTGCCAGCAGCCAAGATCGGCGGGAGTTAAACATTCAGTACTTC; CDR3aa: CASSQDRRELNIQYF
d_gene: TRBD2; v_gene: TRBV20-1; j_gene: TRBJ2-3; len: 17; abundance: NA; CDR3nt: TGCAGTGCTAGAGATCTCAGAACTAGCGGGGGCCCGGATACGCAGTATTTT; CDR3aa: CSARDLRTSGGPDTQYF
d_gene: TRBD2; v_gene: TRBV6-1; j_gene: TRBJ2-1; len: 13; abundance: NA; CDR3nt: TGTGCCAGCAGTGACGGACTAGTCGGCGAGCAGTTCTTC; CDR3aa: CASSDGLVGEQFF
d_gene: NA; v_gene: TRBV7-2; j_gene: TRBJ1-2; len: 15; abundance: NA; CDR3nt: TGTGCCAGCAGCTTAGCTCAGGGGAAGAACTATGGCTACACCTTC; CDR3aa: CASSLAQGKNYGYTF
d_gene: NA; v_gene: TRBV21-1; j_gene: TRBJ2-1; len: 13; abundance: NA; CDR3nt: TGTGCCAGCAGCAAAGAGGGCTCCTACGAGCAGTTCTTC; CDR3aa: CASSKEGSYEQFF
d_gene: NA; v_gene: TRBV9; j_gene: TRBJ2-1; len: 14; abundance: many; CDR3nt: TGTGCCAGCAGCGCCCATCCAACTTACAATGAGCAGTTCTTC; CDR3aa: CASSAHPTYNEQFF
d_gene: NA; v_gene: TRBV3-1; j_gene: TRBJ2-1; len: 16; abundance: few; CDR3nt: TGTGCCAGCAGCCTGACCGGGGGAGGAGGGTGGAATGAGCAGTTCTTC; CDR3aa: CASSLTGGGGWNEQFF
d_gene: NA; v_gene: TRBV10-3; j_gene: TRBJ2-7; len: 12; abundance: many; CDR3nt: TGTGCCATCTCTGGCCAGGGCGACGAGCAGTACTTC; CDR3aa: CAISGQGDEQYF
d_gene: TRBD2; v_gene: TRBV7-9; j_gene: TRBJ2-1; len: 16; abundance: NA; CDR3nt: TGTGCCAGCAGTTCCCCACTAGCGGGAGTAGGCAATGAACAGTTCTTC; CDR3aa: CASSSPLAGVGNEQFF
d_gene: NA; v_gene: TRBV7-2; j_gene: TRBJ2-7; len: 15; abundance: few; CDR3nt: TGTGCCAGCAGCTTAGGACGGCGGGCTTCCTACGAGCAGTACTTC; CDR3aa: CASSLGRRASYEQYF
d_gene: NA; v_gene: TRBV5-1; j_gene: TRBJ2-7; len: 14; abundance: few; CDR3nt: TGCGCCAGCAGCCACAATGGGGACGGCTACGAGCAGTACTTC; CDR3aa: CASSHNGDGYEQYF
d_gene: TRBD1; v_gene: TRBV25-1; j_gene: TRBJ1-4; len: 15; abundance: few; CDR3nt: TGTGCCAGCAGTGGAGGACAGGCGCCTAATGAAAAACTGTTTTTT; CDR3aa: CASSGGQAPNEKLFF
d_gene: NA; v_gene: TRBV20-1; j_gene: TRBJ2-1; len: 12; abundance: NA; CDR3nt: TGCAGTGCTAGGGGGAAGGAGCCGGAGCAGTTCTTC; CDR3aa: CSARGKEPEQFF
d_gene: TRBD1; v_gene: TRBV28; j_gene: TRBJ1-2; len: 17; abundance: few; CDR3nt: TGTGCCAGCACCTCCGGGACAGCCTCCCCCAATAACTATGGCTACACCTTC; CDR3aa: CASTSGTASPNNYGYTF
d_gene: TRBD2; v_gene: TRBV3-1; j_gene: TRBJ2-1; len: 19; abundance: NA; CDR3nt: TGTGCCGGCAGCCAAGGATTTACTTATGGACTAGCGGTCTACAATGAGCAGTTCTTC; CDR3aa: CAGSQGFTYGLAVYNEQFF